The 9 T cell receptor beta chains in this list originate from one sample, sequenced in a study of shared clonotypes between healthy human individuals. The repertoire was sequenced with immunoSEQ multiplex PCR; TCRdb's copy has only in-frame clones and lacks some. This sample carries nearly 750,000 clones, around 70% of them seen once, and the ten largest clones take under 2%. Sequencing was performed on memory CD4+ T cells sorted from blood. The subset was: CD45RA-negative fraction. The receptors originated from a young woman in good health.

The rearrangement uses TRBV6-5 and TRBJ2-6, with TRBD2 matching over 8 bases. V shed 7 bases and J 2 bases; nucleotides not matched to a gene: 4. The germline V gene has CDR1 MNHEY and CDR2 SVGAGI. There are 15 residues in the CDR3. The CDR3 here is CASMREAAGANVLTF. DNA for the CDR3: TGTGCCAGCATGCGGGAGGCGGCTGGGGCCAACGTCCTGACTTTC.

The J gene is TRBJ2-5, the V gene TRBV10-2, with D maybe TRBD2 (6 bases). The germline V and J ends were trimmed by 6 bases and 1 base, with 9 bases remaining between them. The CDR3 is made up of 13 amino acids. Germline CDR1 WSHSY, CDR2 SAAADI. The CDR3 sequence: CASREGFQETQYF. For the CDR3, the DNA is TGCGCCAGCAGGGAGGGGTTCCAAGAGACCCAGTACTTC.

V is TRBV6-1 and J is TRBJ1-5; a possible D gene is TRBD1 (6 bases). CDR1 and CDR2 from the germline V gene are MNHNS and SASEGT. Trimming took 6 bases from V and 2 from J, leaving 14 bases between them. The CDR3 sequence is 15 residues long. Written as DNA, the CDR3 is TGTGCCAGCAGCGAAACCACAGGGCGCAATCAGCCCCAGCATTTT. Its translation: CASSETTGRNQPQHF.

The gene calls are TRBV11-3 and TRBJ2-1; D is unclear. Trimming removed 2 bases at V and 4 bases at J, with 12 bases between. The CDR3 has 15 amino acids. Germline V lookup: CDR1 SGHNT, CDR2 YENEEA. CDR3 sequence (DNA): TGTGCCAGCAGCTTAAGAGCGTCGATATACAATGAGCAGTTCTTC. It specifies CASSLRASIYNEQFF.

The table lists this clone with a few counts. The chain links TRBV5-1 to TRBJ2-1, with D perhaps matching TRBD2 (6 bases). There are 15 residues in the CDR3. Germline V gene data show CDR1 as SGHRS and CDR2 as YFSETQ. V gave up 4 bases and J gave up 8 bases, with 19 bases separating them. The CDR3 coding sequence is TGCGCCAGCAGCCAGGTCGGAAGGCCGGGGGATGAGCAGTTCTTC. This codes for CASSQVGRPGDEQFF. The whole variable domain, filled in from reference TRBV5-1 and TRBJ2-1, reads KAGVTQTPRYLIKTRGQQVTLSCSPISGHRSVSWYQQTPGQGLQFLFEYFSETQRNKGNFPGRFSGRQFSNSRSEMNVSTLELGDSALYLCASSQVGRPGDEQFFGPGTRLTVL.

The chain is built from TRBV14 and TRBJ2-2, with 8 bases fitting TRBD2. The CDR3 length is 17 residues. V trimming: 3 bases; J trimming: 5 bases; junction bases outside the gene matches: 11. Germline CDR1 SGHDN, CDR2 FVKESK. The CDR3 sequence: CASSQAGWREETGELFF. The CDR3 nucleotides are TGTGCCAGCAGCCAGGCGGGATGGCGGGAGGAAACCGGGGAGCTGTTTTTT.

The rearrangement uses TRBV11-2 and TRBJ2-1; D could derive from TRBD1 or TRBD2 (5 bases each). This CDR3 region has 14 residues. From germline, CDR1 is SGHAT and CDR2 FQNNGV. Trimming shortened V by 7 bases and J by 7 bases, and 17 bases separated the two germline ends. CDR3 loop: CASTLGATTNEQFF. Written as DNA, the CDR3 is TGTGCCAGCACCCTTGGGGCGACTACGAATGAGCAGTTCTTC.

V is TRBV5-1 and J is TRBJ1-1; unclear D gene. V was clipped by 4 bases and J by 1 base, with 8 bases between them. The CDR3 has 13 residues. CDR1 SGHRS and CDR2 YFSETQ come from the germline V gene. The CDR3 region is CASSGNPNTEAFF. CDR3 nucleotide sequence: TGCGCCAGCAGCGGAAACCCGAACACTGAAGCTTTCTTT.

This clone was observed at least ten times. The chain combines TRBV6-5 with TRBJ2-7; D is tentatively TRBD1 or TRBD2 (6 bases each). The CDR3 runs 14 residues. V was cut by 8 bases and J by 0 bases, with 14 bases left in between. Germline CDR1 and CDR2: MNHEY and SVGAGI. Here the CDR3 DNA reads TGTGCCAGCGGGGGGACACAGAGCTCCTACGAGCAGTACTTC. This sequence encodes CASGGTQSSYEQYF.